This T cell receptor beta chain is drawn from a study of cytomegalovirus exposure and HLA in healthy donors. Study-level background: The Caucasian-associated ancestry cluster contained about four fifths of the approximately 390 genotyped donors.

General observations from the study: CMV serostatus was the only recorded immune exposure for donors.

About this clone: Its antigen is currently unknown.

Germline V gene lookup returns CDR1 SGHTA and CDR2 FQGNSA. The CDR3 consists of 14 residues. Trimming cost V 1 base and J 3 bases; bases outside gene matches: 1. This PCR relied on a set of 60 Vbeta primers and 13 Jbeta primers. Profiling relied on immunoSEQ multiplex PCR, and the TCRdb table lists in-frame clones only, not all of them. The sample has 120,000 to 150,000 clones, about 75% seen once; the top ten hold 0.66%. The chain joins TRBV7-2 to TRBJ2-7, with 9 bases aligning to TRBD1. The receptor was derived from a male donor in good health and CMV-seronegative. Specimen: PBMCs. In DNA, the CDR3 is TGTGCCAGCAGCTTAGGGACAGGGGTCTACGAGCAGTACTTC. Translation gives CASSLGTGVYEQYF.